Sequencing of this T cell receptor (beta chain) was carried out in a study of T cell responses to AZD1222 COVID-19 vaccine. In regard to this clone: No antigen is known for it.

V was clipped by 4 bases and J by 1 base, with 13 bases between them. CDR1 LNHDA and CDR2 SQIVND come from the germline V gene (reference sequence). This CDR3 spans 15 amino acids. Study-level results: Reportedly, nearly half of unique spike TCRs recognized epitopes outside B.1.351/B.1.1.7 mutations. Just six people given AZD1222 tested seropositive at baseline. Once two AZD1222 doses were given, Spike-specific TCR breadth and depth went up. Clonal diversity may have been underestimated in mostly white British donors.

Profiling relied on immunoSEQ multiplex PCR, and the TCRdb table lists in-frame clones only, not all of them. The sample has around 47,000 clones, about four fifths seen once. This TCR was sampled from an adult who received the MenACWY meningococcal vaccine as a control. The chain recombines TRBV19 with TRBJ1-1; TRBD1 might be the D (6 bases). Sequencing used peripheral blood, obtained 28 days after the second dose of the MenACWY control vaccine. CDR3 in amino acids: CASSRGDRRNTEAFF. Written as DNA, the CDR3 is TGTGCCAGTAGTAGAGGTGACAGGAGGAACACTGAAGCTTTCTTT.